A single sample gave rise to the 19 T cell receptor beta chains below, sequenced in a study of blood T cell repertoires in COVID-19. Profiling relied on immunoSEQ multiplex PCR, and the TCRdb table lists in-frame clones only, not all of them. The sample contains approximately 93,000 clones, about 75% of which appear only once. The specimen sequenced was peripheral blood. These receptors all stem from a woman aged 80 or over with acute or convalescent COVID-19.

The chain joins TRBV18 to TRBJ1-1; a weak D match, TRBD1 (5 bases). Trimming cost V 2 bases and J 8 bases, with 15 bases left between them. Germline CDR1 KGHSH, CDR2 LQKENI. This CDR3 region has 14 residues. The CDR3 protein is CASSPRTPTLEAFF. CDR3 DNA sequence: TGTGCCAGCTCACCAAGGACACCGACGTTAGAAGCTTTCTTT.

The chain uses TRBV10-3 and TRBJ2-5; 10 nucleotides align to TRBD1. Per germline, CDR1 ENHRY and CDR2 SYGVKD. The CDR3 totals 16 residues. The V gene end was trimmed by 4 bases and the J gene end by 5 bases; junction bases not matched to a gene: 10. The DNA of the CDR3 is TGTGCCATCAGTGGCCGGACAGGGGGAGTAGGGGAGACCCAGTACTTC. Protein sequence: CAISGRTGGVGETQYF.

The V call is TRBV7-3, the J call TRBJ2-2, with TRBD1 matching over 9 bases. The CDR3 is 17 amino acids. Germline V lookup: CDR1 SGHTA, CDR2 FQGTGA. Trimming removed 4 bases from V and 6 bases from J; junction bases left unmatched: 12. The CDR3 DNA reads as TGTGCCAGCAGCTCGGACAGGGGATCGGGCCTCGCCGGGGAGCTGTTTTTT. Its translation is CASSSDRGSGLAGELFF.

The CDR3 spells CASSIRTFDSYEKLFF. CDR3 bases: TGTGCCAGCAGTATCAGAACCTTTGACAGTTATGAAAAACTGTTTTTT. The gene calls are TRBV5-4 and TRBJ1-4; D might be TRBD1 (5 bases). V was pared by 5 bases and J by 6 bases, with 20 bases between. The CDR3 is 16 amino acids. Germline V gives CDR1 SGHNT, CDR2 YYREEE (reference sequence).

The rearrangement links TRBV19 to TRBJ2-7; 8 bases agree with TRBD2. The CDR3 loop spans 15 amino acids. Trimming cost V 4 bases and J 1 base; bases outside gene matches: 6. Germline V lookup: CDR1 LNHDA, CDR2 SQIVND (reference sequence). CDR3 residues: CASSNIAGLSYEQYF. Here the CDR3 DNA reads TGTGCCAGTAGTAATATAGCGGGGCTTTCCTACGAGCAGTACTTC.

This clone was counted a few times. One end of the junction fails to match germline, which may point to a read error. The genes are TRBV19 and TRBJ2-4, with a tentative D call TRBD2 (5 bases). The CDR3 covers 12 residues. CDR1 is LNHDA, CDR2 SQIVND, per germline (reference sequence). DNA for the CDR3: TGTGCCAGTAGTTCCGGACTTAGTCGGCAGCACTTC. Translation gives CASSSGLSRQHF.

This clone was seen more than once but under ten times. The V call is TRBV5-1, the J call TRBJ2-7; no reliable D call. Germline V lookup: CDR1 SGHRS, CDR2 YFSETQ. The CDR3 is 14 residues long. V lost 7 bases and J lost 0, with 14 bases in between. As DNA, the CDR3 is TGCGCCAGCTCACCCTTTGCTACCTCCTACGAGCAGTACTTC. Translation: CASSPFATSYEQYF.

With regard to this clone: In the same sample, other DNA sequences code for this CDR3. The rearrangement joins TRBV27 to TRBJ2-7; perhaps TRBD2 as D (6 bases). This CDR3 spans 14 amino acids. CDR1 is MNHEY, CDR2 SMNVEV, per germline (reference sequence). V shed 6 bases and J shed 0 bases, with 12 bases lying between them. The CDR3 DNA sequence: TGTGCCAGCAGCACCGGGACTCACTCCTACGAGCAGTACTTC. Protein product: CASSTGTHSYEQYF.

This clone came up a few times. The chain has TRBV5-1 and TRBJ2-2; D not resolved. The germline V and J ends were trimmed by 4 bases and 3 bases, with 10 bases remaining between them. Germline V gives CDR1 SGHRS, CDR2 YFSETQ. CDR3 length: 14 amino acids. CDR3 DNA sequence: TGCGCCAGCAGCCCCCGTGAGGACACCGGGGAGCTGTTTTTT. It encodes CASSPREDTGELFF.

The rearrangement joins TRBV18 to TRBJ2-3; TRBD2 matches at 7 bases. Per the germline V gene, CDR1 is KGHSH and CDR2 is LQKENI. The CDR3 sequence is 15 residues long. V was pared by 6 bases and J by 3 bases, with 9 bases of the junction left unmatched. CDR3 region: CASSPSGSLTDTQYF. CDR3 coding DNA: TGTGCCAGCTCCCCTAGCGGATCTCTGACAGATACGCAGTATTTT.

This clone was recorded only once. The chain uses TRBV19 and TRBJ1-1; the match to TRBD1 covers 8 bases. The V gene end was trimmed by 3 bases and the J gene end by 0 bases; junction bases not matched to a gene: 6. In germline, CDR1 is LNHDA, CDR2 SQIVND (reference sequence). The CDR3 covers 16 residues. CDR3 nucleotide sequence: TGTGCCAGTAGTATTCAGGGGGCGGCTATGAACACTGAAGCTTTCTTT. The encoded protein is CASSIQGAAMNTEAFF.

The rearrangement joins TRBV10-3 to TRBJ2-7, with TRBD2 matching over 8 bases. The CDR3 runs 12 residues. V lost 10 bases, J lost 5 bases, and 7 bases stayed unmatched. Germline-derived CDR1 and CDR2 are ENHRY and SYGVKD. The CDR3 DNA sequence: TGTGCCACAACGGGAGGGTCCGACGAGCAGTACTTC. Translation gives CATTGGSDEQYF.

This chain uses TRBV4-3 with TRBJ2-2, with D maybe TRBD1 (5 bases). The CDR3 sequence is 16 residues long. V lost 3 bases and J lost 3, with 14 bases in between. Germline values: CDR1 LGHNA, CDR2 YSLEER. CDR3 loop: CASSQLTTRDTGELFF. CDR3 DNA: TGCGCCAGCAGCCAGCTCACCACCAGGGACACCGGGGAGCTGTTTTTT.

This chain links TRBV25-1 with TRBJ2-7, with TRBD2 matching over 10 bases. V was pared by 6 bases and J by 3 bases, with 2 bases of the junction left unmatched. Germline CDR1 reads MGHDK; CDR2 reads SYGVNS. The CDR3 extends over 13 amino acids. For the CDR3, the DNA is TGTGCCAGCAGAGCTAGCGGGAGCTACGAGCAGTACTTC. Translated, it gives CASRASGSYEQYF.

The CDR3 DNA reads TGTGCCAGCAGCGCCGGGACTTCCAGCACAGATACGCAGTATTTT. Protein: CASSAGTSSTDTQYF. The chain carries TRBV9 and TRBJ2-3; possibly TRBD2 for D (6 bases). Between the trimmed V and J ends, which lost 3 bases and 0 bases, there was a span of 11 bases. Germline-derived CDR1 and CDR2 are SGDLS and YYNGEE. The CDR3 has 15 residues. Based on the CDR3 plus reference TRBV9 and TRBJ2-3, the full variable domain is DSGVTQTPKHLITATGQRVTLRCSPRSGDLSVYWYQQSLDQGLQFLIQYYNGEERAKGNILERFSAQQFPDLHSELNLSSLELGDSALYFCASSAGTSSTDTQYFGPGTRLTVL.

The chain joins TRBV28 to TRBJ2-7; D gene unclear. CDR3 size: 12 residues. The V gene's germline CDR1 is MDHEN and CDR2 SYDVKM. V lost 4 bases and J 2 bases, leaving 6 bases between the germline ends. CDR3 coding DNA: TGTGCCAGCAGTTATAGCACCTACGAGCAGTACTTC. As protein: CASSYSTYEQYF. The full variable domain, rest sourced from reference TRBV28 and TRBJ2-7, is DVKVTQSSRYLVKRTGEKVFLECVQDMDHENMFWYRQDPGLGLRLIYFSYDVKMKEKGDIPEGYSVSREKKERFSLILESASTNQTSMYLCASSYSTYEQYFGPGTRLTVT.

This chain links TRBV28 with TRBJ2-7; D possibly corresponds to TRBD1 (5 bases). Trimming removed 4 bases at V and 3 bases at J, with 16 bases between. This CDR3 is 15 amino acids long. CDR1 and CDR2 (germline): MDHEN, SYDVKM. The CDR3 loop is CASSSPSDRNYEQYF. In DNA form, the CDR3 reads TGTGCCAGCAGTTCTCCCAGTGACAGAAACTACGAGCAGTACTTC.

The genes are TRBV28 and TRBJ2-7; the D gene is possibly TRBD1 (6 bases). The CDR3 spans 13 residues. The germline V gene encodes CDR1 MDHEN and CDR2 SYDVKM. V dropped 7 bases and J dropped 6 bases, with 16 bases sitting between them. Written as DNA, the CDR3 is TGTGCCAGCACCTCTCATGAGGGGGTCGAGCAGTACTTC. This sequence encodes CASTSHEGVEQYF.

The rearrangement uses TRBV7-2 and TRBJ2-7; 9 bases line up with TRBD2. Germline-derived CDR1 and CDR2 are SGHTA and FQGNSA. The V gene end was trimmed by 3 bases and the J gene end by 4 bases; junction bases not matched to a gene: 4. This CDR3 is 14 amino acids long. The CDR3 loop reads CASSFLAGDYEQYF. The CDR3 nucleotides are TGTGCCAGCAGCTTCTTAGCGGGAGATTACGAGCAGTACTTC.